Listed below are T cell receptor beta chains from one sample, sequenced in a study of radiation and T cells in renal cell carcinoma. The data were produced by immunoSEQ multiplex PCR, yet TCRdb's version contains in-frame clones alone and is incomplete. Of roughly 120,000 clones in the sample, roughly 77% were seen once. The sequenced sample was blood, obtained from a patient whose treatment included radiotherapy and nephrectomy. The receptors shown here come from a woman aged 60-70 years with renal cell carcinoma. Both conserved end residues are part of each CDR3. Clone size is not always given. Where it is, it says once, few, many or a class for expanded clones.

v_call	clone_size	cdr3_aa
TRBV5-1	-	CASSSGLFTGELFF
TRBV6-6	-	CASRLLSSGGLNEQYF
TRBV11-3	-	CASSLDPAQETQYF
TRBV7-2	-	CASRPPTGGAGANVLTF
TRBV6-1	-	CASRPTGGDTEAFF
TRBV6-1	few	CASHTGLITGELFF
TRBV5-1	-	CASSSPGTGIYGYTF
TRBV5-1	-	CATTALGESTDTQYF
TRBV30	-	CAWSVGPSGDF
TRBV30	-	CAWIGGPAIAEAFF
TRBV29-1	-	CSVRTGTGAQYEQYF
TRBV9	-	CASSVGGRDGIYTEAFF
TRBV27	-	CASSLGAGAVVNSPLHF
TRBV11-1	-	CASSLWVDPSTDTQYF
TRBV10-3	-	CAIGREEADTQYF
TRBV4-2	-	CASSQGGGVVGELFF
TRBV20-1	few	CSAPGYGYTF
TRBV4-1	-	CASSQVKGSGNTIYF
TRBV7-8	-	CASSTRLAGDKNEQYF
TRBV7-9	once	CASSSATGLNSPLHF
TRBV11-2	-	CASSLARNYEQYF
TRBV6-6	-	CASSTGYEQYF
TRBV19	-	CASNSGGWNTEAFF
TRBV19	-	CASSRAAGIYNEQFF
TRBV9	-	CASSGSSSYNEQFF
TRBV15	-	CATSRGQTGIGYGYTF
TRBV7-9	few	CASSLSTGRGYTF
TRBV4-1	-	CASSQIGEGTEAFF
TRBV7-9	-	CASSLGAANEQYF
TRBV7-2	-	CASSLVEGYTGELFF
TRBV6-5	-	CASTGYSEAFF
TRBV10-3	-	CAISESQGYGYTF
TRBV18	-	CASSPRSSGSYTYEQYF
TRBV6-4	-	CASSDSAATLINTGELFF
TRBV11-2	-	CASSLSLADTQYF
TRBV28	-	CASNQGTNTIYF
TRBV19	-	CATQAWQGDGEQYF
TRBV19	-	CASSIGRGRTYEQYF
TRBV29-1	-	CSVQTGAQYF
TRBV5-1	-	CASSGRGSDTQYF
TRBV25-1	once	CASRRTGDTDTQYF
TRBV14	-	CASSLDSYEQYF